This T cell receptor beta chain is from a study of blood T cell repertoires in COVID-19. The wider study: Collection of acute and convalescent COVID-19 samples took place in the United States, Italy and Spain. From T cells, B-cell-depleted T cells, or PBMCs came the material, which was cDNA or gDNA.

The method was immunoSEQ multiplex PCR; TCRdb's version includes in-frame clones alone and lacks a portion of them. The sample lists about 46,000 clones, 85% to 95% occurring once. Specimen: peripheral blood. The TCR sequence derives from a man aged 45-65 years with acute or convalescent COVID-19.

For the CDR3, the DNA is TGTGCCAGCAGCCCCCGGACTGAAGGTAATCAGCCCCAGCATTTT. This encodes CASSPRTEGNQPQHF. The V gene is TRBV7-2, the J gene TRBJ1-5; no definite D call. The CDR3 length is 15 residues. Germline V gives CDR1 SGHTA, CDR2 FQGNSA. V was shortened by 5 bases and J by 4 bases, with 15 bases between the two germline ends.